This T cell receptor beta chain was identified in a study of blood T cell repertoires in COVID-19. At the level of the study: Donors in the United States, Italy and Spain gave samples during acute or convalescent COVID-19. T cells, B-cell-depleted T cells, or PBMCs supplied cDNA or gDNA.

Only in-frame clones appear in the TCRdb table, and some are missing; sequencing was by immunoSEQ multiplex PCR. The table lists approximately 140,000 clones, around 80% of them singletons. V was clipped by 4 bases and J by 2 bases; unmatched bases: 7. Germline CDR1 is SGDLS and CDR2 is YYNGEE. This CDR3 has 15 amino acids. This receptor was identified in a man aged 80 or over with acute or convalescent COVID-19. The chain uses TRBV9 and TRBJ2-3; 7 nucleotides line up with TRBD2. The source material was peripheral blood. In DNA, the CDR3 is TGTGCCAGCAGCTCCATCGGGGGGACCACAGATACGCAGTATTTT. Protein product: CASSSIGGTTDTQYF.